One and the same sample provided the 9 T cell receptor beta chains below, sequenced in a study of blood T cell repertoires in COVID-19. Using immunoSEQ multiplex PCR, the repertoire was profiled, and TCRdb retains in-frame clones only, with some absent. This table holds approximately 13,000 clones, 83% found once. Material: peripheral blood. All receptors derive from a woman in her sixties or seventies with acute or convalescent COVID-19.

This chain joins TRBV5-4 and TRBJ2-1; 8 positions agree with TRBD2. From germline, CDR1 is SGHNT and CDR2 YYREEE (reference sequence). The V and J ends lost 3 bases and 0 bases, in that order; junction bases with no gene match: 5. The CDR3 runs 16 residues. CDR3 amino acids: CASSSLAGNSYNEQFF. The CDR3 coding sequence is TGTGCCAGCAGCTCGCTAGCGGGTAACTCCTACAATGAGCAGTTCTTC. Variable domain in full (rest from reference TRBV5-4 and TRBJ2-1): ETGVTQSPTHLIKTRGQQVTLRCSSQSGHNTVSWYQQALGQGPQFIFQYYREEENGRGNFPPRFSGLQFPNYSSELNVNALELDDSALYLCASSSLAGNSYNEQFFGPGTRLTVL.

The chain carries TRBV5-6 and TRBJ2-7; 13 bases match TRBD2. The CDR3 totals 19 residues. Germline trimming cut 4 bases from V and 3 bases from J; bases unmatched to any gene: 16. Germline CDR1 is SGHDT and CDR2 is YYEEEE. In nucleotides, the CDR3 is TGTGCCAGCAGCACCTCCATGGGACTAGCGGGATCAAAAAGCTACGAGCAGTACTTC. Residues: CASSTSMGLAGSKSYEQYF.

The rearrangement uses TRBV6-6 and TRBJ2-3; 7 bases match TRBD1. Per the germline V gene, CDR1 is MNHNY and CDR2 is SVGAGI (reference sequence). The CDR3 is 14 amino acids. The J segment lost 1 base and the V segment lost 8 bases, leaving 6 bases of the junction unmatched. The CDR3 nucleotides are TGTGCCAGCGGGAAGGGGGCTCGCACAGATACGCAGTATTTT. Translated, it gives CASGKGARTDTQYF.

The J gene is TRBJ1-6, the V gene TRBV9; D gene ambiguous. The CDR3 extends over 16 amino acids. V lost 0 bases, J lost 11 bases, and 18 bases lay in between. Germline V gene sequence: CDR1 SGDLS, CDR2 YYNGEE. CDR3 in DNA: TGTGCCAGCAGCGTAGGCCCCTCAGGTCATCAAACACCCCTCCACTTT. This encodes CASSVGPSGHQTPLHF.

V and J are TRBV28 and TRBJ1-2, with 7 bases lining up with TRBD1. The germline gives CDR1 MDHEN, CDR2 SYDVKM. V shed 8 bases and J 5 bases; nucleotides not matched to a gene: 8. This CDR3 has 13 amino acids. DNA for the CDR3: TGTGCCAGCCTCCACGACAGGGATTATGGCTACACCTTC. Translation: CASLHDRDYGYTF.

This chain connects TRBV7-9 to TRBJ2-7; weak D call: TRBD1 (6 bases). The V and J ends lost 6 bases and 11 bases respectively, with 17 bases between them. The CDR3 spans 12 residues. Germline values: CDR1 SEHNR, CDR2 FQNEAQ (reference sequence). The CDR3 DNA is TGTGCCAGCAGTTACGTGGCAGGGGACGAGTACTTC. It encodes CASSYVAGDEYF.

The CDR3 nucleotides read TGTGCCAGCAGCTCGGACAGGGGTTATGGCTACACCTTC. This codes for CASSSDRGYGYTF. V usage is TRBV7-3 and J usage is TRBJ1-2; 9 nucleotides align to TRBD1. CDR1 is SGHTA, CDR2 FQGTGA, per germline. V lost 4 bases, J lost 5 bases, and 2 bases stayed unmatched. The CDR3 is made up of 13 amino acids. Full variable domain (remainder filled in from reference TRBV7-3 and TRBJ1-2): GAGVSQTPSNKVTEKGKYVELRCDPISGHTALYWYRQSLGQGPEFLIYFQGTGAADDSGLPNDRFFAVRPEGSVSTLKIQRTERGDSAVYLCASSSDRGYGYTFGSGTRLTVV.

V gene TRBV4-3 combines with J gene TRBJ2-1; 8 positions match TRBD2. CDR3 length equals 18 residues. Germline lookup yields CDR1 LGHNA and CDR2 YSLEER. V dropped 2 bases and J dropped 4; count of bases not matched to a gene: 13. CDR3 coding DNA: TGCGCCAGCAGCCAAAAGGCGTTTCTTGCTAGCGGGTACAATGAGCAGTTCTTC. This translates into CASSQKAFLASGYNEQFF.

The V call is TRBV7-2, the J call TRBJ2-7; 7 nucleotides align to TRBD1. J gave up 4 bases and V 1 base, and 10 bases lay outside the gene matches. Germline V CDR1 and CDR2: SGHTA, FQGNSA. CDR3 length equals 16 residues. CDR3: CASSLGGRGPRYEQYF. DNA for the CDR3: TGTGCCAGCAGCTTAGGGGGTAGGGGGCCCCGGTACGAGCAGTACTTC.